Detailed here is one TCR beta chain. Its cognate antigen is unknown. The CDR3 consists of 16 residues. Germline V gene sequence: CDR1 SGHKS, CDR2 YYEKEE (reference sequence). The V and J ends lost 1 base and 6 bases respectively, with 14 bases between them. Primers used in a second PCR of roughly 6 to 11 cycles were a sample-barcoded 5' primer and a J-beta primer mix. MiXCR, run by TCRdb on the 5' RACE reads, gives a single entry per CDR3 protein. The data show around 1,000,000 distinct CDR3 sequences, with 25% seen just once and 0.65% to 0.75% held by the top ten. This entry comes from a study of blood T cells in healthy people across ages. Study results and caveats: Compared with aged donors, long-lived donors showed fewer expanded clones, suggesting selection.

These data also formed part of another study, on T cells of mothers and their children.

Source material: blood. This rearrangement joins TRBV5-5 to TRBJ2-6; D uncertain. The TCR was taken from a girl aged 2-10 years in good health. CDR3 sequence: CASSLFASSEANVLTF. DNA of the CDR3: TGTGCCAGCAGCTTGTTCGCCTCGAGCGAGGCCAACGTCCTGACTTTC. Full variable domain (remainder filled in from reference TRBV5-5 and TRBJ2-6): DAGVTQSPTHLIKTRGQQVTLRCSPISGHKSVSWYQQVLGQGPQFIFQYYEKEERGRGNFPDRFSARQFPNYSSELNVNALLLGDSALYLCASSLFASSEANVLTFGAGSRLTVL.